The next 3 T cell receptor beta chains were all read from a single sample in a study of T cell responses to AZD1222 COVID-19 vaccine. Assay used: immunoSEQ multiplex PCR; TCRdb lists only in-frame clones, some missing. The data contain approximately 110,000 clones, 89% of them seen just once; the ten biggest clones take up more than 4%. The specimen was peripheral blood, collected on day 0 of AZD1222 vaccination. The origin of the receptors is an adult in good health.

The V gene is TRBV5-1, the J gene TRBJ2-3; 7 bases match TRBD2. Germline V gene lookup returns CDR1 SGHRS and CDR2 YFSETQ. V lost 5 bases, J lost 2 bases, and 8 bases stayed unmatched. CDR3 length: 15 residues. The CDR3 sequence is CASRREGGFTDTQYF. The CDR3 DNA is TGCGCCAGCAGAAGGGAGGGAGGCTTCACAGATACGCAGTATTTT.

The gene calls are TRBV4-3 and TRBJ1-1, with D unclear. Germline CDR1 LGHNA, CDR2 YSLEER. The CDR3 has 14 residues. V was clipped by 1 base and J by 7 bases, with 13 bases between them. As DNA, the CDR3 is TGCGCCAGCAGCCAAGTAGGAAAGAGGCTTGAAGCTTTCTTT. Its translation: CASSQVGKRLEAFF.

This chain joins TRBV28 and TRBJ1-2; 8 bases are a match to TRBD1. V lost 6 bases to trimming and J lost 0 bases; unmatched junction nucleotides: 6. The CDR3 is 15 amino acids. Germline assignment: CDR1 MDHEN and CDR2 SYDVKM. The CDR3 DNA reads TGTGCCAGCAGAACGGGACAGGCTACTAACTATGGCTACACCTTC. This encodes CASRTGQATNYGYTF.